This record covers a single T cell receptor (beta chain). Sorted-subset replicate PCRs used about 0.2 ug of genomic DNA. This amount corresponded to about 30,000 T cell genomes. The protocol was immunoSEQ multiplex PCR, while the TCRdb copy is restricted to in-frame clones and leaves out a portion. The sample has some 240,000 clones, about 69% seen once. This specimen belongs to a study of shared clonotypes between healthy human individuals. This TCR came from a man aged 30 to 45 in good health. Specimen: memory CD4+ T cells sorted from blood. Subset of the sample: CD45RA-negative fraction.

DNA for the CDR3: TGTGCCAGCTCACCTCTCAAGGCCTCCTACGAGCAGTACTTC. As protein: CASSPLKASYEQYF. J is TRBJ2-7 and V is TRBV18; D unresolved. CDR3 size: 14 residues. The germline V and J ends were trimmed by 3 bases and 0 bases, with 9 bases remaining between them. Germline lookup yields CDR1 KGHSH and CDR2 LQKENI.